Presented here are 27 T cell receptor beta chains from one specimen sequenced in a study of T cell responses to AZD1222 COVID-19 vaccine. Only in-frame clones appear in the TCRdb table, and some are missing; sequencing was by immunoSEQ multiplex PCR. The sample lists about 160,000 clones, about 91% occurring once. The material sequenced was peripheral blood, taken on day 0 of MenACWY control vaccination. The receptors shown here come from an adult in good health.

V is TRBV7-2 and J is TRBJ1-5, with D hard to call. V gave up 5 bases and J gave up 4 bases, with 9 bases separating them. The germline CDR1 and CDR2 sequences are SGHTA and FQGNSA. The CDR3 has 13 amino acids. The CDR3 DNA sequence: TGTGCCAGCAGCGTCCAAATTAATCAGCCCCAGCATTTT. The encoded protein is CASSVQINQPQHF.

CDR3 coding DNA: TGCGCCAGCAGCCAAGATGTTGTAACTAGCGGGAGGTGGGGTGAGCAGTTCTTC. Protein product: CASSQDVVTSGRWGEQFF. The rearrangement links TRBV4-3 to TRBJ2-1; TRBD2 matches 12 bases. The length of the CDR3 is 18 residues. V gave up 0 bases and J gave up 9 bases; unmatched junction bases: 12. Germline V gene lookup returns CDR1 LGHNA and CDR2 YSLEER.

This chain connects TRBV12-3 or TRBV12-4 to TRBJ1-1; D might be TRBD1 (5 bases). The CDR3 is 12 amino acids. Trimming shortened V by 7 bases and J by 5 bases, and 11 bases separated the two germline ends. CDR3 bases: TGTGCCAGCACCACCGGGGGGACTGAAGCTTTCTTT. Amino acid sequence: CASTTGGTEAFF.

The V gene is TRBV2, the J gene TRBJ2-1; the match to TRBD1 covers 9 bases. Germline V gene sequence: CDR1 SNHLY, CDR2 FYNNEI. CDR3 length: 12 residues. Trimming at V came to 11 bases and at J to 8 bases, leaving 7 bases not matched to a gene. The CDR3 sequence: CAGGTGKDEQFF. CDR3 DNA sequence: TGTGCCGGAGGGACAGGGAAGGATGAGCAGTTCTTC.

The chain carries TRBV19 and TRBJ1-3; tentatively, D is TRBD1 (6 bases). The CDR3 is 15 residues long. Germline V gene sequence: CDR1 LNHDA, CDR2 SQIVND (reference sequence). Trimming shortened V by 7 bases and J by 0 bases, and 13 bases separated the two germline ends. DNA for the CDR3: TGTGCCAGTACCTTTGGACAGAGCTCTGGAAACACCATATATTTT. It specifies CASTFGQSSGNTIYF. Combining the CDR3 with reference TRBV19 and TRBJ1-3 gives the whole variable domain DGGITQSPKYLFRKEGQNVTLSCEQNLNHDAMYWYRQDPGQGLRLIYYSQIVNDFQKGDIAEGYSVSREKKESFPLTVTSAQKNPTAFYLCASTFGQSSGNTIYFGEGSWLTVV.

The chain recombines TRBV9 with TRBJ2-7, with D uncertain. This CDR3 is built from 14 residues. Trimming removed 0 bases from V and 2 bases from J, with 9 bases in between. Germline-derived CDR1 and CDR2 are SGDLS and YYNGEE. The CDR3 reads CASSVGGPPYEQYF. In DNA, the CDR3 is TGTGCCAGCAGCGTAGGGGGTCCCCCCTACGAGCAGTACTTC.

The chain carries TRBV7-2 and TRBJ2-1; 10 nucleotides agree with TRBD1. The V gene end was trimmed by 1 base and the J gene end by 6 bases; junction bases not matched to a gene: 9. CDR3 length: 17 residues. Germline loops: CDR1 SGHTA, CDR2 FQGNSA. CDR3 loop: CASSLEAPGTGANEQFF. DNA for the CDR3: TGTGCCAGCAGCTTAGAGGCTCCCGGGACAGGGGCCAATGAGCAGTTCTTC.

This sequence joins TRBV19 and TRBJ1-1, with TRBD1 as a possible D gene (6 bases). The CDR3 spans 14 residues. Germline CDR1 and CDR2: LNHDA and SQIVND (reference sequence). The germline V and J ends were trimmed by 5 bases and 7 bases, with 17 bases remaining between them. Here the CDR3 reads CASSLLGGIGEAFF. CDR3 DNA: TGTGCCAGTAGTCTGTTGGGGGGCATTGGTGAAGCTTTCTTT. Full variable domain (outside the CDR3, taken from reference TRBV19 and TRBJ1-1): DGGITQSPKYLFRKEGQNVTLSCEQNLNHDAMYWYRQDPGQGLRLIYYSQIVNDFQKGDIAEGYSVSREKKESFPLTVTSAQKNPTAFYLCASSLLGGIGEAFFGQGTRLTVV.

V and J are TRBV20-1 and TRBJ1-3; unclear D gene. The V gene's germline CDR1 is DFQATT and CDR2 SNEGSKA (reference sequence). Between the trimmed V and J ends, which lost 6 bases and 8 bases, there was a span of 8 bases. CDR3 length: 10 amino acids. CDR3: CSAGWDTIYF. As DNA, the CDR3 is TGCAGTGCGGGGTGGGACACCATATATTTT.

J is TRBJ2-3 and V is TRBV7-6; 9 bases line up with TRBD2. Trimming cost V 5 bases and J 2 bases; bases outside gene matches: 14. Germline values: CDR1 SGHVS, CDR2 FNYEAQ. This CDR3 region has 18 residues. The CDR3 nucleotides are TGTGCCAGCAGCCTAGGACTAGCGCTAACTTACAACACAGATACGCAGTATTTT. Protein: CASSLGLALTYNTDTQYF.

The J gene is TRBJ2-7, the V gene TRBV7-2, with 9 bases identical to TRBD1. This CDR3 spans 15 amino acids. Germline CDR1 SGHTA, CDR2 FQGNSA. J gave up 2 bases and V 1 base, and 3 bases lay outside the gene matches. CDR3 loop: CASSLERQGAYEQYF. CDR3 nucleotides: TGTGCCAGCAGCTTAGAACGACAGGGGGCCTACGAGCAGTACTTC.

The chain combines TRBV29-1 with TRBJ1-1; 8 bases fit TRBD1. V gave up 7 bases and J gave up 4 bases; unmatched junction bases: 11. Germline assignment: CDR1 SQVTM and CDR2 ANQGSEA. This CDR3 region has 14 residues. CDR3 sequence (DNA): TGCAGCGGAGTGGACAGGGATTATGGCACTGAAGCTTTCTTT. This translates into CSGVDRDYGTEAFF.

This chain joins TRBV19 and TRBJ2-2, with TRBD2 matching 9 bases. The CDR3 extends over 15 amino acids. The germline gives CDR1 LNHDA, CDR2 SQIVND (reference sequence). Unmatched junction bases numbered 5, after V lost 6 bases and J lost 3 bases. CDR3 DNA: TGTGCCAGTAGCCCCTTAGCGGGAGACACCGGGGAGCTGTTTTTT. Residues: CASSPLAGDTGELFF.

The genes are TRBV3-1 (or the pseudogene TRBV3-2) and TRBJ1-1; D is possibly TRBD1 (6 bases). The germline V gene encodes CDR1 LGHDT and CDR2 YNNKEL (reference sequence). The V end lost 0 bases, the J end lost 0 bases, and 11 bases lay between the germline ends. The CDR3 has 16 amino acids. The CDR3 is CASSQDLGHLNTEAFF. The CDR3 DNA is TGTGCCAGCAGCCAAGATTTGGGACACTTGAACACTGAAGCTTTCTTT.

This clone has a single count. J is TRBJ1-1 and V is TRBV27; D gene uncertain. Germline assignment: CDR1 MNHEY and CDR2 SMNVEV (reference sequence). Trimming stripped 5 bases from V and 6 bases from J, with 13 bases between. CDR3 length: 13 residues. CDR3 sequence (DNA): TGTGCCAGCAGTCTCGACATTGGCGCTGAAGCTTTCTTT. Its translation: CASSLDIGAEAFF.

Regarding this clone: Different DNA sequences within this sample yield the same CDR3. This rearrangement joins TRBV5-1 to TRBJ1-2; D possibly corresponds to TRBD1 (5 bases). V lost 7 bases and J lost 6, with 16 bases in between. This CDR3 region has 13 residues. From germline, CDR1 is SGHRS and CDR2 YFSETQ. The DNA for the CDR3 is TGCGCCAGCTCCCTGGGGCCAGGCAATGGCTACACCTTC. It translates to CASSLGPGNGYTF.

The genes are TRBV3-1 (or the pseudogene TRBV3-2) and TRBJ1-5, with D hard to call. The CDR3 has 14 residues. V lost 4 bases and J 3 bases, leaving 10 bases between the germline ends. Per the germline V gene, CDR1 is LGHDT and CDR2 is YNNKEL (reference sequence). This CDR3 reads CASSLRRDNQPQHF. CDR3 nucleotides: TGTGCCAGCAGCCTACGACGTGACAATCAGCCCCAGCATTTT.

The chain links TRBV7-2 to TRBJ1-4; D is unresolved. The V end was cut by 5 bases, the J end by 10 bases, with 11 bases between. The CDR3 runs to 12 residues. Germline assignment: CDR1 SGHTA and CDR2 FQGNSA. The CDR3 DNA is TGTGCCAGCAGCGAAAGGGTTGGAAAACTGTTTTTT. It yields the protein CASSERVGKLFF.

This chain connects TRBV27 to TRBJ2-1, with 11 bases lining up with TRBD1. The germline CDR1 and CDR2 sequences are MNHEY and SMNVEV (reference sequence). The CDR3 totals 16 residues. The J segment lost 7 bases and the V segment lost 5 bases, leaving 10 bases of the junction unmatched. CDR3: CASSPAGQGAWNEQFF. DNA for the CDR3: TGTGCCAGCAGTCCCGCCGGACAGGGGGCTTGGAATGAGCAGTTCTTC.

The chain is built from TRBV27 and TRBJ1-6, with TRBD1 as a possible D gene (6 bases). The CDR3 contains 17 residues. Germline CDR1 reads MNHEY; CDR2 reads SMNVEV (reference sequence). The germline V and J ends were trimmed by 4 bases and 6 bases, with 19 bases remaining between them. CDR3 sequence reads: CASSWATVGGSNSPLHF. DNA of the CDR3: TGTGCCAGCAGTTGGGCGACTGTTGGGGGCAGTAATTCACCCCTCCACTTT.

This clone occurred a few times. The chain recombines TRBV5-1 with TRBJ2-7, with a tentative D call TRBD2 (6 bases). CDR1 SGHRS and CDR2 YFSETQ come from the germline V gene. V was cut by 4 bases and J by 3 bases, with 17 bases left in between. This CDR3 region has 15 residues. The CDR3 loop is CASSAMTRSDYEQYF. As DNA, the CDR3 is TGCGCCAGCAGCGCCATGACTAGATCGGACTACGAGCAGTACTTC.

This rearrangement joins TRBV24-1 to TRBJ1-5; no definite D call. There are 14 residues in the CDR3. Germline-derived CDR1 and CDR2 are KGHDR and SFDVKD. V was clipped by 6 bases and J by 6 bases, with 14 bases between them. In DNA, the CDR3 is TGTGCCACCAGTCCCACCTGGGCCGGTCAGCCCCAGCATTTT. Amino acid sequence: CATSPTWAGQPQHF.

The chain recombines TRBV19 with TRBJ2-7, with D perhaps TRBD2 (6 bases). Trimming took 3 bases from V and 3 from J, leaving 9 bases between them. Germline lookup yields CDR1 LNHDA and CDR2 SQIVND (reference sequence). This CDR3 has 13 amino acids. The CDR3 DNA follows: TGTGCCAGTAGTATCGGGACTGACTACGAGCAGTACTTC. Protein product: CASSIGTDYEQYF.

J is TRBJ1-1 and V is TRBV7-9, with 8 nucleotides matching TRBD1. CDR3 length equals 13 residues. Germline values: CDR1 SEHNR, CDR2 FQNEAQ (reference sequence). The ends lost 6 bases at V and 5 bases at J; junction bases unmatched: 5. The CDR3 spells CASRETGGTEAFF. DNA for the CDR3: TGTGCCAGCAGAGAAACAGGGGGGACTGAAGCTTTCTTT. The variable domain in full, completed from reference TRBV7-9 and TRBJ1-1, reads DTGVSQNPRHKITKRGQNVTFRCDPISEHNRLYWYRQTLGQGPEFLTYFQNEAQLEKSRLLSDRFSAERPKGSFSTLEIQRTEQGDSAMYLCASRETGGTEAFFGQGTRLTVV.

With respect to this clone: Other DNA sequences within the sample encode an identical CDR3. The CDR3 protein is CASSPGTGGNQPQHF. The CDR3 DNA is TGTGCCAGCAGCCCCGGGACAGGGGGAAATCAGCCCCAGCATTTT. V usage is TRBV27 and J usage is TRBJ1-5, with TRBD1 identical over 11 bases. Germline V CDR1 and CDR2: MNHEY, SMNVEV (reference sequence). The V gene end was trimmed by 6 bases and the J gene end by 4 bases; junction bases not matched to a gene: 5. This CDR3 has 15 residues.

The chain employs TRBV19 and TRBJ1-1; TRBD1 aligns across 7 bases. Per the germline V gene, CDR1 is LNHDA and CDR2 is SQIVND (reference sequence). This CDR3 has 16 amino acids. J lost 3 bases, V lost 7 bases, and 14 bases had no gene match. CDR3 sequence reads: CASTRSGGRGDTEAFF. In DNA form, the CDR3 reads TGTGCCAGTACCAGATCAGGGGGGAGAGGGGACACTGAAGCTTTCTTT. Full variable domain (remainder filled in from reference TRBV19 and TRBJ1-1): DGGITQSPKYLFRKEGQNVTLSCEQNLNHDAMYWYRQDPGQGLRLIYYSQIVNDFQKGDIAEGYSVSREKKESFPLTVTSAQKNPTAFYLCASTRSGGRGDTEAFFGQGTRLTVV.

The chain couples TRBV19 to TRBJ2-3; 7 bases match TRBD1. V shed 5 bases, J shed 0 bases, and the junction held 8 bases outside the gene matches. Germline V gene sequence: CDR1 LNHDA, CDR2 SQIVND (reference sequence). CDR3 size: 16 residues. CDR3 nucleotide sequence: TGTGCCAGTAGTGTCCCCGGGACAGCAAGCACAGATACGCAGTATTTT. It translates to CASSVPGTASTDTQYF.